This T cell receptor (beta chain) is from a study of shared clonotypes between healthy human individuals. About this clone itself: Its matching antigen is unknown.

In germline, CDR1 is LNHNV, CDR2 YYDKDF (reference sequence). This CDR3 region has 15 residues. With V trimmed by 6 bases and J by 8 bases, 11 bases remained unmatched. Original handling: In the immunoSEQ data, sequences were junction-only and lacked quality scores, so filtering differed. Method: immunoSEQ multiplex PCR; TCRdb's copy keeps in-frame clones and lacks some. The DNA gave D and trimming, while V, J and clone size come from that table. The table records millions of clones, just under 95% of them present only once. Study-wide results and caveats: Sampling covered nothing but blood. Tissue TCR repertoires likely differ from those found in blood.

Terminally differentiated effector memory CD45RA+ cells were left out of the naive CD8 fraction, which was CD45RO-negative and positively selected for CCR7. Material for sequencing was naive CD8+ T cells sorted from blood. The clonotype originates from a man between 18 and 29 years old in good health. The V and J genes are TRBV15 and TRBJ2-1; 9 positions match TRBD1. CDR3 sequence: CATSSPGQGIHEQFF. CDR3 sequence (DNA): TGTGCCACCAGTTCGCCGGGACAGGGAATCCATGAGCAGTTCTTC.